The clone carrying this T cell receptor beta chain was observed a handful of times. Trimming removed 5 bases from V and 4 bases from J, with 17 bases in between. The germline gives CDR1 MDHEN, CDR2 SYDVKM. CDR3 length: 15 residues. The data derive from a study of blood T cell repertoires in COVID-19. Clones were read by immunoSEQ multiplex PCR, and TCRdb kept only the in-frame ones, dropping some. The sample has some 420,000 clones, roughly nine tenths seen once; the top ten hold around 1.1%. The chain employs TRBV28 and TRBJ1-2; possible D gene TRBD1, 6 bases. Sequencing used PBMCs or T cells enriched from blood (not recorded which). The sequence came from a man under 40 who had recovered from COVID-19. The CDR3 loop reads CASSPPGTNRYGYTF. In DNA, the CDR3 is TGTGCCAGCAGTCCACCCGGGACAAATCGCTATGGCTACACCTTC.